This note documents a single T cell receptor beta chain sequence. Its antigen remains unidentified. Repertoires were generated with immunoSEQ multiplex PCR, while TCRdb's copy carries only in-frame clones and drops some. This table has some 300,000 clones, 80% appearing once. This specimen comes from a study of cytotoxic CD8 clonotypes in ibrutinib-treated CLL. Study in general: Response sampling occurred after a median 12 months of treatment (range 6 to 36). Study-wide results and limits: Clonotypes that were public were uncommon, and they contracted or stayed stable on treatment.

Deletions cut 2 bases from V and 3 bases from J, with 17 bases between. The germline V gene has CDR1 SGHTA and CDR2 FQGNSA. The CDR3 is 16 amino acids. Here the sequenced sample was PBMCs, taken before ibrutinib treatment. The chain employs TRBV7-2 and TRBJ2-7; D remains unclear. This TCR was sampled from a human donor with chronic lymphocytic leukemia. The CDR3 DNA reads as TGTGCCAGCAGCTTAAACAGTCAAGCCTCGATCTACGAGCAGTACTTC. Translating gives CASSLNSQASIYEQYF.